This is a list of T cell receptor beta chains from one sample in a study of blood T cell repertoires in COVID-19. TCRdb's table, derived via immunoSEQ multiplex PCR, lists solely in-frame clones and lacks some. The data show some 170,000 clones, with around 90% seen just once and around 1.6% held by the top ten. The sample consisted of peripheral blood. These receptors came from a woman aged 45 to 65 with acute or convalescent COVID-19. Each CDR3 is given with its conserved first and last residue. The order of the fields is J gene, D gene, V gene, clone size, CDR3 protein, CDR3 DNA. A D gene is named only where the DNA matches it firmly. The size field is filled for only some rows; it gives once, few, many or a size class.

j_gene: TRBJ1-5; d_gene: -; v_gene: TRBV27; abundance: -; CDR3aa: CASSFRGGGGNQPQHF; CDR3nt: TGTGCCAGCAGTTTTCGGGGTGGTGGTGGCAATCAGCCCCAGCATTTT
j_gene: TRBJ2-3; d_gene: TRBD2; v_gene: TRBV11-2; abundance: -; CDR3aa: CASSLGTSADTQYF; CDR3nt: TGTGCCAGCAGCTTAGGGACTAGCGCAGATACGCAGTATTTT
j_gene: TRBJ2-1; d_gene: TRBD2; v_gene: TRBV5-1; abundance: -; CDR3aa: CASSPIWLAGVSSYNEQFF; CDR3nt: TGCGCCAGCAGCCCAATTTGGCTAGCGGGAGTTAGCTCCTACAATGAGCAGTTCTTC
j_gene: TRBJ1-4; d_gene: -; v_gene: TRBV4-3; abundance: few; CDR3aa: CASSSRGNNEKLFF; CDR3nt: TGCGCCAGCAGCTCTCGGGGGAATAATGAAAAACTGTTTTTT
j_gene: TRBJ2-3; d_gene: -; v_gene: TRBV10-1; abundance: -; CDR3aa: CASSDRKGRLAATTDTQYF; CDR3nt: TGCGCCAGCAGTGATAGGAAAGGGAGGCTAGCAGCGACGACAGATACGCAGTATTTT
j_gene: TRBJ1-6; d_gene: TRBD1; v_gene: TRBV15; abundance: -; CDR3aa: CATSRGQGADPSPLHF; CDR3nt: TGTGCCACCAGCAGAGGACAGGGGGCTGATCCTTCACCCCTCCACTTT
j_gene: TRBJ2-3; d_gene: TRBD2; v_gene: TRBV19; abundance: once; CDR3aa: CASSMPGVAGSTDTQYF; CDR3nt: TGTGCCAGTAGTATGCCCGGGGTAGCGGGAAGCACAGATACGCAGTATTTT
j_gene: TRBJ1-5; d_gene: -; v_gene: TRBV7-8; abundance: -; CDR3aa: CASSLAPRKTNQPQHF; CDR3nt: TGTGCCAGCAGCTTAGCGCCCAGGAAGACCAATCAGCCCCAGCATTTT
j_gene: TRBJ2-1; d_gene: TRBD2; v_gene: TRBV2; abundance: -; CDR3aa: CASRTSGRPEQFF; CDR3nt: TGTGCCAGCAGGACTAGCGGGAGACCTGAGCAGTTCTTC
j_gene: TRBJ2-7; d_gene: -; v_gene: TRBV5-6; abundance: -; CDR3aa: CASSLYPQFTLSYEQYF; CDR3nt: TGTGCCAGCAGCTTATACCCACAGTTCACCCTATCCTACGAGCAGTACTTC
j_gene: TRBJ2-1; d_gene: TRBD2; v_gene: TRBV7-3; abundance: -; CDR3aa: CASVNRDFPSRLAGEYNEQFF; CDR3nt: TGTGCCAGCGTAAACCGCGACTTCCCCTCTCGACTAGCGGGGGAATACAATGAGCAGTTCTTC
j_gene: TRBJ2-2; d_gene: -; v_gene: TRBV7-2; abundance: -; CDR3aa: CASSLLAGTRELFF; CDR3nt: TGTGCCAGCAGCTTACTGGCGGGAACCCGGGAGCTGTTTTTT
j_gene: TRBJ1-2; d_gene: -; v_gene: TRBV6-5; abundance: few; CDR3aa: CASSYLSGYGYTF; CDR3nt: TGTGCCAGCAGTTACTTGAGCGGCTATGGCTACACCTTC
j_gene: TRBJ1-6; d_gene: TRBD1; v_gene: TRBV7-3; abundance: -; CDR3aa: CASSSLGTVEAPLHF; CDR3nt: TGTGCCAGCAGCTCACTAGGGACAGTCGAAGCACCCCTCCACTTT
j_gene: TRBJ1-2; d_gene: -; v_gene: TRBV6-6; abundance: few; CDR3aa: CASRQNYGYTF; CDR3nt: TGTGCCAGCCGACAGAACTATGGCTACACCTTC
j_gene: TRBJ2-2; d_gene: -; v_gene: TRBV18; abundance: -; CDR3aa: CASSTRGDTGELFF; CDR3nt: TGTGCCAGCTCAACCCGGGGAGACACCGGGGAGCTGTTTTTT
j_gene: TRBJ2-1; d_gene: TRBD2; v_gene: TRBV7-8; abundance: -; CDR3aa: CASSPAGGRLNEQFF; CDR3nt: TGTGCCAGCAGCCCGGCGGGCGGGAGATTGAATGAGCAGTTCTTC
j_gene: TRBJ2-3; d_gene: TRBD1; v_gene: TRBV19; abundance: -; CDR3aa: CASSHPGDRHTDTQYF; CDR3nt: TGTGCCAGTAGTCATCCGGGGGACAGGCACACAGATACGCAGTATTTT
j_gene: TRBJ1-1; d_gene: -; v_gene: TRBV2; abundance: once; CDR3aa: CASGGQSNTEAFF; CDR3nt: TGTGCCAGCGGGGGACAATCGAACACTGAAGCTTTCTTT
j_gene: TRBJ2-1; d_gene: TRBD2; v_gene: TRBV20-1; abundance: -; CDR3aa: CSASPSGRRNEQFF; CDR3nt: TGCAGTGCTAGTCCCAGCGGGAGGAGGAATGAGCAGTTCTTC
j_gene: TRBJ2-2; d_gene: TRBD2; v_gene: TRBV7-2; abundance: -; CDR3aa: CASRRLAGTSSGELFF; CDR3nt: TGTGCCAGCAGGAGACTAGCGGGGACTTCTAGCGGGGAGCTGTTTTTT
j_gene: TRBJ1-6; d_gene: -; v_gene: TRBV6-1; abundance: -; CDR3aa: CASSENHMAINSPLHF; CDR3nt: TGTGCCAGCAGTGAAAATCATATGGCCATTAATTCACCCCTCCACTTT
j_gene: TRBJ1-4; d_gene: TRBD1; v_gene: TRBV24-1; abundance: -; CDR3aa: CATGGDRDEKLFF; CDR3nt: TGTGCCACGGGGGGGGACAGGGATGAAAAACTGTTTTTT
j_gene: TRBJ1-3; d_gene: TRBD1; v_gene: TRBV11-3; abundance: once; CDR3aa: CASGGQGRGNTIYF; CDR3nt: TGTGCCAGCGGCGGACAGGGCCGTGGAAACACCATATATTTT
j_gene: TRBJ2-7; d_gene: -; v_gene: TRBV11-2; abundance: -; CDR3aa: CASSLEGALSYEQYF; CDR3nt: TGTGCCAGCAGCTTAGAAGGGGCCCTCTCCTACGAGCAGTACTTC
j_gene: TRBJ2-2; d_gene: -; v_gene: TRBV5-1; abundance: -; CDR3aa: CASRLPGDLTGELFF; CDR3nt: TGCGCCAGCAGACTGCCAGGGGATCTAACCGGGGAGCTGTTTTTT
j_gene: TRBJ2-3; d_gene: -; v_gene: TRBV7-2; abundance: -; CDR3aa: CASSSPYTQYF; CDR3nt: TGTGCCAGCAGCTCCCCATATACGCAGTATTTT
j_gene: TRBJ2-2; d_gene: TRBD2; v_gene: TRBV7-2; abundance: -; CDR3aa: CASSPGLAGEPGVGELFF; CDR3nt: TGTGCCAGCAGCCCGGGACTAGCGGGGGAGCCCGGGGTCGGGGAGCTGTTTTTT
j_gene: TRBJ2-7; d_gene: -; v_gene: TRBV10-3; abundance: -; CDR3aa: CASEGGSYEQYF; CDR3nt: TGTGCCAGCGAAGGGGGCTCCTACGAGCAGTACTTC
j_gene: TRBJ1-5; d_gene: -; v_gene: TRBV15; abundance: -; CDR3aa: CATSRVGRGDYQPQHF; CDR3nt: TGTGCCACCAGCAGAGTCGGCCGGGGGGATTATCAGCCCCAGCATTTT
j_gene: TRBJ1-2; d_gene: -; v_gene: TRBV18; abundance: -; CDR3aa: CASSPFGGGYTF; CDR3nt: TGTGCCAGCTCACCGTTTGGAGGTGGCTACACCTTC
j_gene: TRBJ1-4; d_gene: -; v_gene: TRBV27; abundance: -; CDR3aa: CASSWAGTPPVKLFF; CDR3nt: TGTGCCAGCAGTTGGGCCGGGACACCGCCTGTGAAACTGTTTTTT
j_gene: TRBJ1-5; d_gene: -; v_gene: TRBV19; abundance: -; CDR3aa: CASSIEGGYSNQPQHF; CDR3nt: TGTGCCAGTAGTATTGAGGGCGGGTATAGCAATCAGCCCCAGCATTTT
j_gene: TRBJ1-2; d_gene: -; v_gene: TRBV4-1; abundance: -; CDR3aa: CASSQDLSGRVYGYTF; CDR3nt: TGCGCCAGCAGCCAAGATCTATCGGGCAGGGTCTATGGCTACACCTTC
j_gene: TRBJ1-1; d_gene: -; v_gene: TRBV4-1; abundance: -; CDR3aa: CASSQAIASGEAFF; CDR3nt: TGCGCCAGCAGCCAAGCAATAGCGTCCGGGGAAGCTTTCTTT
j_gene: TRBJ2-2; d_gene: TRBD2; v_gene: TRBV6-6; abundance: -; CDR3aa: CASSSGTSGSGELFF; CDR3nt: TGTGCCAGCAGTTCCGGGACTAGCGGGAGCGGGGAGCTGTTTTTT
j_gene: TRBJ2-5; d_gene: TRBD2; v_gene: TRBV23-1; abundance: -; CDR3aa: CASSQFLLAGAETQYF; CDR3nt: TGCGCCAGCAGTCAATTCCTACTAGCGGGAGCGGAGACCCAGTACTTC
j_gene: TRBJ2-3; d_gene: TRBD2; v_gene: TRBV19; abundance: -; CDR3aa: CASTRTSGGEGTDTQYF; CDR3nt: TGTGCCAGTACCAGGACTAGCGGGGGGGAAGGCACAGATACGCAGTATTTT
j_gene: TRBJ1-2; d_gene: -; v_gene: TRBV7-9; abundance: -; CDR3aa: CASSLLQGDYGYTF; CDR3nt: TGTGCCAGCAGCTTATTACAGGGCGACTATGGCTACACCTTC
j_gene: TRBJ1-3; d_gene: -; v_gene: TRBV7-2; abundance: -; CDR3aa: CASSPGPSGNTIYF; CDR3nt: TGTGCCAGCAGCCCAGGGCCCTCTGGAAACACCATATATTTT
j_gene: TRBJ2-1; d_gene: TRBD2; v_gene: TRBV4-3; abundance: -; CDR3aa: CASSKGGAGGPPSYNEQFF; CDR3nt: TGCGCCAGCAGCAAAGGTGGGGCGGGGGGGCCCCCCTCCTACAATGAGCAGTTCTTC
j_gene: TRBJ2-2; d_gene: -; v_gene: TRBV5-1; abundance: -; CDR3aa: CASSLTGTGELFF; CDR3nt: TGCGCCAGCAGCTTGACAGGGACCGGGGAGCTGTTTTTT
j_gene: TRBJ1-2; d_gene: TRBD1; v_gene: TRBV12-3/TRBV12-4; abundance: -; CDR3aa: CASTRTGNGYTF; CDR3nt: TGTGCCAGCACTAGGACAGGGAATGGCTACACCTTC
j_gene: TRBJ2-2; d_gene: TRBD1; v_gene: TRBV2; abundance: -; CDR3aa: CASSGQGRNTGELFF; CDR3nt: TGTGCCAGCAGTGGACAGGGGAGAAACACCGGGGAGCTGTTTTTT
j_gene: TRBJ1-2; d_gene: TRBD1; v_gene: TRBV10-3; abundance: -; CDR3aa: CAIFSGTGDGYTF; CDR3nt: TGTGCCATCTTCTCCGGGACAGGGGATGGCTACACCTTC
j_gene: TRBJ2-5; d_gene: -; v_gene: TRBV2; abundance: once; CDR3aa: CASRDGQTQETQYF; CDR3nt: TGTGCCAGCAGGGATGGACAGACCCAAGAGACCCAGTACTTC
j_gene: TRBJ2-3; d_gene: TRBD2; v_gene: TRBV3-1/TRBV3-2; abundance: -; CDR3aa: CASTSAGVADTQYF; CDR3nt: TGTGCCAGCACGTCGGCGGGAGTCGCAGATACGCAGTATTTT
j_gene: TRBJ2-5; d_gene: TRBD1; v_gene: TRBV30; abundance: -; CDR3aa: CAWDTGGETQYF; CDR3nt: TGTGCCTGGGACACAGGGGGGGAGACCCAGTACTTC
j_gene: TRBJ1-2; d_gene: -; v_gene: TRBV23-1; abundance: -; CDR3aa: CASSQPSPGNYGYTF; CDR3nt: TGCGCCAGCAGTCAACCCTCGCCGGGGAACTATGGCTACACCTTC
j_gene: TRBJ2-7; d_gene: TRBD1; v_gene: TRBV27; abundance: few; CDR3aa: CASSLGGTGIDEQYF; CDR3nt: TGTGCCAGCAGTTTAGGAGGGACAGGGATCGACGAGCAGTACTTC
j_gene: TRBJ1-5; d_gene: TRBD1; v_gene: TRBV7-2; abundance: -; CDR3aa: CASSDTGEHQPQHF; CDR3nt: TGTGCCAGCAGCGATACAGGGGAACATCAGCCCCAGCATTTT
j_gene: TRBJ1-1; d_gene: -; v_gene: TRBV29-1; abundance: -; CDR3aa: CSVRTQNTEAFF; CDR3nt: TGCAGCGTCAGGACTCAGAACACTGAAGCTTTCTTT
j_gene: TRBJ1-5; d_gene: -; v_gene: TRBV12-3/TRBV12-4; abundance: -; CDR3aa: CASSLKSNQPQHF; CDR3nt: TGTGCCAGCAGCCTAAAAAGCAATCAGCCCCAGCATTTT
j_gene: TRBJ2-2; d_gene: -; v_gene: TRBV12-5; abundance: -; CDR3aa: CASGPWGGQNTGELFF; CDR3nt: TGTGCTAGTGGTCCTTGGGGGGGGCAGAACACCGGGGAGCTGTTTTTT